This is a list of T cell receptor beta chains from one sample in a study of technical replicates of blood from a handful of donors. Repertoires were generated with immunoSEQ multiplex PCR, while TCRdb's copy carries only in-frame clones and drops some. Altogether some 49,000 clones are present, about 93% being singletons, with the ten largest covering approximately 4%. What was sequenced was PBMCs. The source of these receptors is a human donor in good health. Some clones in this sample may be carry-over from other donors' samples. CDR3s include the opening cysteine and the closing phenylalanine or tryptophan.

>TRBV4-2|TRBJ1-5
CASSQVKGLDYSNQPQHF
>TRBV11-2|TRBJ1-1
CASSDDREEAFF
>TRBV10-3|TRBJ1-1
CAISDPGQQIRNTEAFF
>TRBV5-1|TRBJ1-1
CASSEQGKGTEAFF
>TRBV7-6|TRBJ1-2
CASSPAQGGYGYTF
>TRBV6-1|TRBJ1-2
CASSDFPGQGLGGYTF
>TRBV6-1|TRBJ2-7
CASGAGIWEQYF
>TRBV27|TRBJ1-5
CASGTGGFGNQPQHF
>TRBV5-6|TRBJ2-5
CASSGPGRETQYF
>TRBV4-3|TRBJ1-4
CASSQDRTEKLFF
>TRBV5-5|TRBJ2-7
CASSARAGAVRSYEQYF
>TRBV6-1|TRBJ1-1
CASSAYRQGWAEAFF
>TRBV4-3|TRBJ2-7
CASSQERGSWEQYF
>TRBV4-3|TRBJ2-1
CASSQGLAYEQFF
>TRBV11-2|TRBJ2-1
CASSLIPAGQSYNEQFF
>TRBV6-6|TRBJ2-3
CASSSGKVTDTQYF
>TRBV6-1|TRBJ1-1
CASRRAGTEAFF
>TRBV5-5|TRBJ1-2
CASSFGQGGYGYTF
>TRBV20-1|TRBJ1-2
CSARDTDGYTF
>TRBV7-3|TRBJ2-3
CASSLSGQPTDTQYF